The next 25 T cell receptor beta chains were all read from a single sample in a study of spatial heterogeneity in lung cancer. Time point indicated: sample taken at primary tumor resection. Whole RNA from tumor, nontumor lung or frozen PBMC was sequenced unsorted. One entry per CDR3 protein, called by TCRdb with MiXCR from the 5' RACE reads. The sample lists about 50,000 distinct CDR3 sequences, approximately 7.6% occurring once. Sequenced material: PBMCs, taken at surgery. The receptors come from a female donor with early-stage non-small cell lung cancer.

This clonotype was counted at least ten times. The chain recombines TRBV7-2 with TRBJ2-3, with D possibly being TRBD1 (5 bases). CDR1 SGHTA and CDR2 FQGNSA come from the germline V gene. Trimming pared 7 bases from V and 2 bases from J, leaving 13 bases between. This CDR3 has 14 amino acids. The DNA for the CDR3 is TGTGCCAGCACCCCAGGGTACCCCACAGATACGCAGTATTTT. Its translation is CASTPGYPTDTQYF.

This clonotype was found a few times. The rearrangement joins TRBV10-3 to TRBJ2-3; TRBD1 matches 7 bases. CDR1 is ENHRY and CDR2 is SYGVKD in the germline V gene. Unmatched junction bases numbered 12, after V lost 3 bases and J lost 3 bases. CDR3 length: 17 amino acids. The CDR3 spells CAISERLTGTATDTQYF. CDR3 in DNA: TGTGCCATCAGTGAACGCTTAACAGGGACAGCGACAGATACGCAGTATTTT.

This clonotype was counted only a few times. This sequence joins TRBV7-2 and TRBJ2-1; D uncertain. Germline CDR1 is SGHTA and CDR2 is FQGNSA. Trimming removed 7 bases from V and 6 bases from J, with 10 bases in between. The CDR3 is 12 amino acids. CDR3 nucleotide sequence: TGTGCCAGCACCACGGCAGGCAATGAGCAGTTCTTC. Translation gives CASTTAGNEQFF.

The chain has TRBV7-9 and TRBJ2-3; possibly TRBD2 for D (6 bases). Trimming removed 6 bases at V and 2 bases at J, with 12 bases between. This CDR3 is built from 14 residues. CDR1 SEHNR and CDR2 FQNEAQ come from the germline V gene (reference sequence). The CDR3 reads CASSRGGLTDTQYF. The CDR3 DNA is TGTGCCAGCAGTCGGGGAGGCCTCACAGATACGCAGTATTTT.

This clonotype was counted between two and nine times. The CDR3 region is CASSIKGYTEAFF. The CDR3 bases are TGTGCCAGTAGTATTAAGGGCTACACTGAAGCTTTCTTT. The V and J genes are TRBV19 and TRBJ1-1; the D is unclear. The germline CDR1 and CDR2 sequences are LNHDA and SQIVND (reference sequence). This CDR3 contains 13 residues. The V end was cut by 3 bases, the J end by 3 bases, with 8 bases between.

The J gene is TRBJ1-3, the V gene TRBV4-2, with 10 bases lining up with TRBD1. This CDR3 is 18 amino acids long. Per germline, CDR1 LGHNA and CDR2 YNFKEQ. With 4 bases clipped from V and 0 bases from J, the junction kept 9 bases outside the gene matches. Here the CDR3 DNA reads TGTGCCAGCAGCCCCAAGTACGACAGGGGGCTCTCTGGAAACACCATATATTTT. Translating it yields CASSPKYDRGLSGNTIYF.

The gene calls are TRBV7-2 and TRBJ2-5; tentative D call: TRBD2 (6 bases). Trimming cost V 6 bases and J 5 bases, with 16 bases left between them. This CDR3 contains 14 residues. The germline CDR1 and CDR2 sequences are SGHTA and FQGNSA. The CDR3 coding sequence is TGTGCCAGCAGGCCCCTCCCTAGCGAGGAGACCCAGTACTTC. It yields the protein CASRPLPSEETQYF.

The genes are TRBV9 and TRBJ2-5; 10 bases match TRBD2. From germline, CDR1 is SGDLS and CDR2 YYNGEE. This CDR3 contains 17 residues. Trimming took 0 bases from V and 1 from J; bases not matched to a gene: 6. The CDR3 here is CASSVAGLAFSQETQYF. In DNA, the CDR3 is TGTGCCAGCAGCGTAGCGGGACTAGCGTTCTCCCAAGAGACCCAGTACTTC.

This clonotype has a handful of counts. This chain joins TRBV19 and TRBJ2-5, with 8 bases matching TRBD2. V shed 3 bases and J 2 bases; nucleotides not matched to a gene: 5. Germline V CDR1 and CDR2: LNHDA, SQIVND (reference sequence). The CDR3 is 15 amino acids. Written as DNA, the CDR3 is TGTGCCAGTAGTATGATCAGCGGGGGTCAAGAGACCCAGTACTTC. This translates into CASSMISGGQETQYF.

In this sample, this clonotype turned up many times. V gene TRBV5-6 combines with J gene TRBJ2-3; 11 bases fit TRBD2. There are 16 residues in the CDR3. J lost 6 bases, V lost 4 bases, and 10 bases had no gene match. Germline V CDR1 and CDR2: SGHDT, YYEEEE. The CDR3 region has the DNA TGTGCCAGCAGCCCCCCTAGCGGGGGGAAGGGGGATACGCAGTATTTT. Encoded protein: CASSPPSGGKGDTQYF.

This clonotype was seen more than once but under ten times. The J gene is TRBJ2-3, the V gene TRBV4-2; D uncertain. CDR1 is LGHNA, CDR2 YNFKEQ, per germline. CDR3 length equals 14 residues. V shed 4 bases and J shed 3 bases, with 11 bases lying between them. CDR3 residues: CASSPVPWTDTQYF. The CDR3 DNA reads as TGTGCCAGCAGCCCGGTTCCGTGGACAGATACGCAGTATTTT.

This clonotype occurred a few times. This chain links TRBV5-1 with TRBJ1-3; D is ambiguous. Trimming removed 4 bases at V and 0 bases at J, with 11 bases between. The germline CDR1 and CDR2 sequences are SGHRS and YFSETQ. This CDR3 region has 15 residues. CDR3 protein: CASSAAGSSGNTIYF. The DNA for the CDR3 is TGCGCCAGCAGCGCGGCCGGGAGCTCTGGAAACACCATATATTTT.

This clonotype was found a few times. The chain joins TRBV4-1 to TRBJ2-5; 8 bases fit TRBD2. In germline, CDR1 is MGHRA, CDR2 YSYEKL. The junction had 7 bases not matched to a gene; V was cut back by 0 bases and J by 7 bases. The CDR3 covers 15 residues. CDR3 bases: TGCGCCAGCAGCCAAGATTCAGGGACTAGGGGGACCCAGTACTTC. Translated: CASSQDSGTRGTQYF.

The sample holds a few counts of this clonotype. The CDR3 spells CASSLLAGDTYEQYF. CDR3 bases: TGCGCCAGCAGCCTTCTAGCGGGGGACACCTACGAGCAGTACTTC. The chain has TRBV5-1 and TRBJ2-7; 10 bases align to TRBD2. With 4 bases clipped from V and 2 bases from J, the junction kept 6 bases outside the gene matches. Germline assignment: CDR1 SGHRS and CDR2 YFSETQ. The CDR3 runs 15 residues.

The rearrangement joins TRBV7-6 to TRBJ2-3; 7 bases line up with TRBD2. The CDR3 runs to 15 residues. Germline CDR1 is SGHVS and CDR2 is FNYEAQ. V was pared by 2 bases and J by 2 bases, with 4 bases of the junction left unmatched. DNA of the CDR3: TGTGCCAGCAGCTTATCGGGGGGATTCACAGATACGCAGTATTTT. This sequence encodes CASSLSGGFTDTQYF. The full variable domain, its missing parts supplied by reference TRBV7-6 and TRBJ2-3, is GAGVSQSPRYKVTKRGQDVALRCDPISGHVSLYWYRQALGQGPEFLTYFNYEAQQDKSGLPNDRFSAERPEGSISTLTIQRTEQRDSAMYRCASSLSGGFTDTQYFGPGTRLTVL.

This clonotype occurred a few times. The rearrangement joins TRBV7-2 to TRBJ2-3; 8 bases map to TRBD2. CDR1 and CDR2 (germline): SGHTA, FQGNSA. With 7 bases clipped from V and 1 base from J, the junction kept 10 bases outside the gene matches. CDR3 size: 16 residues. The CDR3 loop is CASNTRTGGGTDTQYF. DNA for the CDR3: TGTGCCAGCAACACAAGAACCGGGGGGGGCACAGATACGCAGTATTTT. Full variable domain (rest looked up from reference TRBV7-2 and TRBJ2-3): GAGVSQSPSNKVTEKGKDVELRCDPISGHTALYWYRQSLGQGLEFLIYFQGNSAPDKSGLPSDRFSAERTGGSVSTLTIQRTQQEDSAVYLCASNTRTGGGTDTQYFGPGTRLTVL.

This clonotype came up a few times. The V and J genes are TRBV12-3 or TRBV12-4 and TRBJ2-3, with D maybe TRBD2 (6 bases). The V end was cut by 1 base, the J end by 6 bases, with 14 bases between. The CDR3 spans 15 residues. This chain's CDR3 is CASSLGVSGPDTQYF. The CDR3 DNA follows: TGTGCCAGCAGTTTAGGGGTTAGCGGCCCGGATACGCAGTATTTT.

This clonotype was found a few times. The chain uses TRBV2 and TRBJ2-2, with D perhaps TRBD2 (7 bases). Looked up from germline, CDR1 is SNHLY and CDR2 is FYNNEI. The CDR3 contains 16 residues. The V gene lost 6 bases and the J gene lost 0 bases, with 14 bases spanning the gap. For the CDR3, the DNA is TGTGCCAGCAGGGGAGGGGGGGCGACGAACACCGGGGAGCTGTTTTTT. It yields the protein CASRGGGATNTGELFF.

The chain has TRBV28 and TRBJ1-2; possibly TRBD1 for D (6 bases). The CDR3 runs 13 residues. Trimming took off 7 bases at V and 7 bases at J, with 16 bases between the two ends. CDR1 and CDR2 (germline): MDHEN, SYDVKM. The CDR3 spells CASITGGGGGYTF. The CDR3 bases are TGTGCCAGCATAACCGGGGGGGGCGGTGGCTACACCTTC.

The J gene is TRBJ2-5, the V gene TRBV2, with 7 bases identical to TRBD1. CDR1 and CDR2 (germline): SNHLY, FYNNEI. V was pared by 7 bases and J by 9 bases, with 17 bases of the junction left unmatched. CDR3 length equals 15 residues. The chain's CDR3 is CASTVAPGQQLAQYF. CDR3 DNA sequence: TGTGCCAGCACTGTCGCTCCGGGACAGCAGTTGGCCCAGTACTTC. The entire variable domain, with the rest obtained from reference TRBV2 and TRBJ2-5, is as follows: EPEVTQTPSHQVTQMGQEVILRCVPISNHLYFYWYRQILGQKVEFLVSFYNNEISEKSEIFDDQFSVERPDGSNFTLKIRSTKLEDSAMYFCASTVAPGQQLAQYFGPGTRLLVL.

This clonotype was seen ten or more times. The V gene is TRBV19, the J gene TRBJ2-1; possibly TRBD1 for D (6 bases). There are 15 residues in the CDR3. Germline-derived CDR1 and CDR2 are LNHDA and SQIVND (reference sequence). V was pared by 6 bases and J by 2 bases, with 14 bases between. DNA for the CDR3: TGTGCCAGTAGACTGGACAGATCTCCCTACAATGAGCAGTTCTTC. Its translation is CASRLDRSPYNEQFF.

This clonotype has ten or more counts. The rearrangement links TRBV10-3 to TRBJ2-1, with 9 nucleotides matching TRBD2. There are 16 residues in the CDR3. Germline trimming cut 0 bases from V and 9 bases from J; bases unmatched to any gene: 9. Germline CDR1 is ENHRY and CDR2 is SYGVKD. CDR3 in amino acids: CAISESRLAGTSEQFF. For the CDR3, the DNA is TGTGCCATCAGTGAGTCTCGGCTAGCGGGGACGAGTGAGCAGTTCTTC.

This clonotype was recorded at least ten times. J is TRBJ2-1 and V is TRBV7-2; D tentatively reads TRBD1 or TRBD2 (5 bases each). Per the germline V gene, CDR1 is SGHTA and CDR2 is FQGNSA. Trimming pared 4 bases from V and 10 bases from J, leaving 14 bases between. This CDR3 is built from 13 residues. The CDR3 nucleotides read TGTGCCAGCAGCTCAAGTCGGGGCCGGGAGCAGTTCTTC. Its protein product is CASSSSRGREQFF.

This clonotype was seen repeatedly, ten times or more. Written as DNA, the CDR3 is TGTGCCAGCAGCCAAGGGGGAAACACCATATATTTT. It yields the protein CASSQGGNTIYF. The chain links TRBV3-1 to TRBJ1-3; no firm D call. Germline lookup yields CDR1 LGHDT and CDR2 YNNKEL (reference sequence). V was shortened by 1 base and J by 4 bases, with 2 bases between the two germline ends. This CDR3 contains 12 residues. The entire variable domain, with the rest obtained from reference TRBV3-1 and TRBJ1-3, is as follows: DTAVSQTPKYLVTQMGNDKSIKCEQNLGHDTMYWYKQDSKKFLKIMFSYNNKELIINETVPNRFSPKSPDKAHLNLHINSLELGDSAVYFCASSQGGNTIYFGEGSWLTVV.

In this sample, this clonotype turned up many times. The chain is built from TRBV24-1 and TRBJ2-5; 7 bases are a match to TRBD1. This CDR3 is 16 amino acids long. Trimming at V came to 2 bases and at J to 2 bases, leaving 7 bases not matched to a gene. Looked up from germline, CDR1 is KGHDR and CDR2 is SFDVKD. CDR3 amino acids: CATSDSPKGAQETQYF. CDR3 nucleotides: TGTGCCACCAGTGATTCCCCCAAGGGGGCGCAAGAGACCCAGTACTTC.